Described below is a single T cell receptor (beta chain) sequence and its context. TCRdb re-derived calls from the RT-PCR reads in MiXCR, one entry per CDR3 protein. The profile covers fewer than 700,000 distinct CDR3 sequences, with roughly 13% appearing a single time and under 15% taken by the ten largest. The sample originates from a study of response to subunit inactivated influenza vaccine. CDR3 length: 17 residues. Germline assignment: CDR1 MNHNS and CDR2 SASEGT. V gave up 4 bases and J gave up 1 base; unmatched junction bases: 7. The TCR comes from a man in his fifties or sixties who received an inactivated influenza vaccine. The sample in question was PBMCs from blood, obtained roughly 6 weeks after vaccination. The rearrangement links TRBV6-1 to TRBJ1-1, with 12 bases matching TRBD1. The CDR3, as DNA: TGTGCCAGCAGTGCTACCGGGACAGGGGGCCCGAACACTGAAGCTTTCTTT. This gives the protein CASSATGTGGPNTEAFF.